The 11 T cell receptor beta chains listed next were all sequenced from one sample in a study of neurological immune-mediated disorders. TCRdb re-analysed the 5' RACE reads in MiXCR, keeping a single row per CDR3 protein. The sample comprises over 65,000 distinct CDR3 sequences, just over 2.5% of which are singletons, and 0.9% to 1.4% rests with the top ten. The sample taken for sequencing was PBMCs. Receptors originate from a woman in her thirties with multiple sclerosis.

This clonotype was counted at least ten times. The chain couples TRBV18 to TRBJ2-2, with 8 bases identical to TRBD2. The CDR3 spans 16 residues. CDR1 is KGHSH and CDR2 is LQKENI in the germline V gene. V trimming: 0 bases; J trimming: 1 base; junction bases outside the gene matches: 1. DNA of the CDR3: TGTGCCAGCTCACCACCCAGCGGGGGGAACACCGGGGAGCTGTTTTTT. Translated, it gives CASSPPSGGNTGELFF.

This clonotype was found many times. This chain uses TRBV5-1 with TRBJ2-1, with 7 bases aligning to TRBD1. The CDR3 totals 11 residues. The germline CDR1 and CDR2 sequences are SGHRS and YFSETQ. With V trimmed by 2 bases and J by 14 bases, 4 bases remained unmatched. In DNA form, the CDR3 reads TGCGCCAGCAGCTTACAGGGGACGGAGTTCTTC. Encoded protein: CASSLQGTEFF.

This clonotype was counted ten times or more. This chain links TRBV29-1 with TRBJ1-1; D gene ambiguous. CDR3 length: 14 amino acids. Trimming took off 3 bases at V and 0 bases at J, with 11 bases between the two ends. Looked up from germline, CDR1 is SQVTM and CDR2 is ANQGSEA. The CDR3 sequence is CSVDAAVMNTEAFF. The CDR3 DNA sequence: TGCAGCGTTGACGCGGCCGTGATGAACACTGAAGCTTTCTTT.

This clonotype was found many times. V usage is TRBV2 and J usage is TRBJ1-5, with D perhaps matching TRBD1 (5 bases). There are 14 residues in the CDR3. Germline assignment: CDR1 SNHLY and CDR2 FYNNEI. V lost 4 bases and J 2 bases, leaving 9 bases between the germline ends. The CDR3 coding sequence is TGTGCCAGCAGTGTATGGGGGGGCAATCAGCCCCAGCATTTT. Amino acid sequence: CASSVWGGNQPQHF.

At least ten counts were recorded for this clonotype. This chain joins TRBV7-9 and TRBJ2-1, with D possibly matching TRBD2 (6 bases). This CDR3 is built from 15 residues. Germline V gene lookup returns CDR1 SEHNR and CDR2 FQNEAQ (reference sequence). The V gene lost 5 bases and the J gene lost 6 bases, with 17 bases spanning the gap. The CDR3 nucleotides read TGTGCCAGCAGCCGATTGGGAGGATTGGGCAATGAGCAGTTCTTC. Encoded protein: CASSRLGGLGNEQFF.

This clonotype has a count of ten or more. V gene TRBV10-2 combines with J gene TRBJ2-7, with 8 positions matching TRBD2. This CDR3 is 14 amino acids long. Losses at the gene ends were 4 bases for V and 4 bases for J; bases not matched to a gene: 6. Germline loops: CDR1 WSHSY, CDR2 SAAADI. The CDR3, as DNA: TGCGCCAGCAGTGTTGGTAGCGGGACGTACGAGCAGTACTTC. This gives the protein CASSVGSGTYEQYF.

The genes are TRBV29-1 and TRBJ2-3; TRBD1 aligns across 7 bases. The CDR3 loop spans 14 amino acids. V lost 6 bases, J lost 0 bases, and 6 bases stayed unmatched. The germline V gene has CDR1 SQVTM and CDR2 ANQGSEA. The CDR3 DNA is TGCAGCGTCGAGGGGGCGCCGAGCACAGATACGCAGTATTTT. Residues: CSVEGAPSTDTQYF.

In this sample, this clonotype turned up many times. The chain is built from TRBV24-1 and TRBJ2-1; TRBD2 aligns across 9 bases. Germline CDR1 is KGHDR and CDR2 is SFDVKD. With V trimmed by 4 bases and J by 4 bases, 7 bases remained unmatched. The length of the CDR3 is 16 residues. CDR3 nucleotide sequence: TGTGCCACCAGTGAGACTGGCGGGAGGGGGTACAATGAGCAGTTCTTC. It yields the protein CATSETGGRGYNEQFF.

This clonotype was seen many times. The chain carries TRBV29-1 and TRBJ2-1; no clear D gene. V shed 3 bases and J shed 8 bases, with 8 bases lying between them. The germline V gene encodes CDR1 SQVTM and CDR2 ANQGSEA. The CDR3 runs 11 residues. The DNA of the CDR3 is TGCAGCGTTGACTGGTTAGATGAGCAGTTCTTC. Amino acids: CSVDWLDEQFF.

This clonotype has at least ten counts. The chain recombines TRBV20-1 with TRBJ2-5; 9 bases line up with TRBD1. CDR3 length: 15 residues. Trimming removed 2 bases from V and 2 bases from J; junction bases left unmatched: 6. Per the germline V gene, CDR1 is DFQATT and CDR2 is SNEGSKA (reference sequence). CDR3 in DNA: TGCAGTGCTAGAAAGGACAGGGGAAGTCAAGAGACCCAGTACTTC. Translation: CSARKDRGSQETQYF.

The sample holds many counts of this clonotype. The V and J genes are TRBV4-2 and TRBJ2-3; D is possibly TRBD1 or TRBD2 (5 bases each). The V and J ends lost 0 bases and 4 bases respectively, with 14 bases between them. The germline gives CDR1 LGHNA, CDR2 YNFKEQ. The CDR3 has 16 amino acids. Here the CDR3 reads CASSQETAVGADTQYF. The CDR3 region has the DNA TGTGCCAGCAGCCAAGAGACAGCGGTTGGGGCAGATACGCAGTATTTT.